The T cell receptor beta chain described here comes from a study of T cell changes during pregnancy in multiple sclerosis. Profiled with immunoSEQ multiplex PCR; TCRdb holds only in-frame clones, not every one. The data hold more than 65,000 clones, with more than 85% observed a single time. The V segment lost 5 bases and the J segment 6 bases; nucleotides outside the gene matches: 6. Germline CDR1 and CDR2: ENHRY and SYGVKD. The CDR3 extends over 14 amino acids. The J gene is TRBJ2-7, the V gene TRBV10-3; TRBD2 matches 11 bases. This material consisted of peripheral blood, taken in the first trimester of pregnancy. The sequence came from a female donor with multiple sclerosis, enrolled in a pregnancy study. CDR3 loop: CAISLAGGQGEQYF. CDR3 bases: TGTGCCATCAGTTTAGCGGGAGGGCAAGGCGAGCAGTACTTC.